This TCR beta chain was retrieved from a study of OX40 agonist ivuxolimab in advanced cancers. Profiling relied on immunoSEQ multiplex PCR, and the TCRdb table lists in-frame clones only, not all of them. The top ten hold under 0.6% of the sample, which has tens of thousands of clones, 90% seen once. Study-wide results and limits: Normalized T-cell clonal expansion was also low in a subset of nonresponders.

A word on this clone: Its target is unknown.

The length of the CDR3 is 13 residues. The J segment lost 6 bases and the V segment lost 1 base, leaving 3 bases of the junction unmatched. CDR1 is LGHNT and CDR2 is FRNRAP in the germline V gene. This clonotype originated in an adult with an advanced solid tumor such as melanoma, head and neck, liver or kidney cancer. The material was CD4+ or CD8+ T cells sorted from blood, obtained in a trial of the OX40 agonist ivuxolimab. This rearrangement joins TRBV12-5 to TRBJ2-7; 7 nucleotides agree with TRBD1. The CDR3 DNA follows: TGTGCTAGTGGTTTGGAGACAGGGTCCGAGCAGTACTTC. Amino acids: CASGLETGSEQYF.